This T cell receptor (beta chain) stems from a study of blood T cell repertoires in COVID-19 (dated by TCRdb to the early 2020s). General notes on the study: Samples from collaborators originated in the United States, Italy and Spain and spanned both the acute and convalescent phases of COVID-19. The repertoires were released in a freely available public database meant as a resource for research on the immune response to SARS-CoV-2. The sample metadata nearly always contained a de-identified subject ID, COVID-19 status, age in years and sex. The dataset comprised deeply sampled blood TCRbeta repertoires from subjects exposed to, actively infected with, or recovered from COVID-19. The samples were drawn from the first 160 participants of the ongoing ImmuneRACE study and from 1,254 subjects provided by 6 global collaborators. The prospective study material was composed of cDNA or gDNA derived from T cells, B-cell-depleted T cells, or PBMCs. Where available, HLA class I and class II types were obtained from metadata supplied by the sample provider rather than from assay-based typing.

The collaborating institutions used their own protocols to collect whole blood in K2EDTA tubes. Collaborator samples were shipped for TCRbeta analysis as frozen whole blood, isolated PBMCs, or DNA extracted from either sample type. Note on this clone: The specificity of this receptor is unknown. The input lacks base qualities; no much larger clone sits a single base away.

Overall study results and their limits: The amount of clinical and demographic metadata varied by source and participant and was provided uncurated.

TCRbeta CDR3 regions were amplified from genomic DNA using the immunoSEQ Assay, a bias-controlled multiplex PCR. The study's own analysis went as follows. Within the assay, amplification of reference gene primers was used to estimate how many nucleated cells each sample contained. To quantify the absolute abundance of each unique TCRbeta CDR3 rearrangement, sequence reads were collapsed and filtered. For each sample, productive Simpson clonality was calculated as the square root of Simpson's diversity index across productive rearrangements. TCRdb re-hosts the immuneACCESS table, in-frame sequences only. Its copies lack some clones; in the studies checked, an unresolved V gene accounts for under half of them, and the cause for the rest is not known. Clone size and the V and J calls come from that table; the DNA yielded D and trimming. The sample profile shows just over 80,000 clones; about 70% of them were found once. In total, the top ten clones hold about 20% of the sample.

The clonotype originates from a woman of 80 years or more with active or convalescent COVID-19. The sequencing sample was made of peripheral blood.

DNA sequence: TGTGCCAGTACCACGCAGGGGGCAGGACAGCCCCAGCATTTT. Translated, this gives CASTTQGAGQPQHF. The rearranged chain carries TRBV19 and TRBJ1-5, with 8 bases aligning to TRBD1. The CDR3 runs 14 amino acids, cysteine and phenylalanine included. Just the 42-base CDR3 DNA is kept, in frame starting at base 1. CDR1 and CDR2 are read off the germline V gene (reference sequence) as LNHDA and SQIVND. Compared with germline, V lacks 7 bases and J lacks 7 bases; bases without a gene match: 9.